The present T cell receptor beta chain was sequenced within a study of shared clonotypes between healthy human individuals. Study conclusions and caveats: Sharing across four donors was highest in naive CD4 (around 5%) and lowest in memory CD8 (around 0.4%). Expectations were that clonotype sharing among donors would be affected by sequencing depth.

As for this clone: Its antigen remains unidentified. Other DNA sequences in this specimen translate into the identical CDR3.

Data came from immunoSEQ multiplex PCR; TCRdb stores just in-frame clones and leaves some out. The sample records 2,500,000 or so clones, over 85% being singletons. The specimen was naive CD4+ T cells sorted from blood. Subset indicated: CD45RA+ positively selected. The receptor comes from a man between 18 and 29 years old in good health.

The CDR3 nucleotides are TGCGCCAGCAGCCCAGGACAGGGCAATCAGCCCCAGCATTTT. It specifies CASSPGQGNQPQHF. This sequence joins TRBV5-1 and TRBJ1-5; 7 bases align to TRBD1. From germline, CDR1 is SGHRS and CDR2 YFSETQ. The CDR3 covers 14 residues. Trimming cost V 4 bases and J 2 bases; bases outside gene matches: 3.